This T cell receptor beta chain is from a study of T cells after yellow fever vaccination (dated by TCRdb to the late 2010s). In terms of the full investigation: The SMART-Seq v4 Ultra Low Input RNA kit was used to prepare libraries from fractions with low cell numbers. Blood was drawn at multiple timepoints before and after primary and secondary immunization, with bulk PBMC replicates and cell subsets isolated. Two healthy male donors, one aged 18 to 29 and one aged 30 to 40 years, were included in the cohort. To follow T-cell clones before and after both primary and booster YFV17D yellow fever vaccination, bulk TCR alpha and beta repertoires underwent longitudinal sequencing. Overall study outcomes, separate from this receptor: Compared with the primary T-cell response, the secondary T-cell response was weaker but faster, peaking on day 5 rather than day 15. After the booster, most of the clones that had expanded following primary vaccination were detected again (just under 97% of CD4 and roughly nine tenths of CD8), which suggests that memory was broadly maintained. Because only a couple of donors were included in the study, the extent to which the findings can be generalized is limited. Computational filtering was needed because FACS-sorted repertoires could contain abundant contaminating clonotypes from the bulk population. A small fraction of clonotypes showed up in both the CD4 and CD8 compartments, probably as a result of convergent recombination.

Of note for this clonotype: No antigen is known for it. No much larger clonotype is one base removed from it; base qualities were not supplied.

Read against the paper, the sample's treatment or condition label means: live attenuated yellow fever vaccine strain. At each blood-draw timepoint, two biological replicates of bulk PBMCs were obtained. A standard Ficoll-Paque protocol was used to isolate PBMCs from peripheral blood. TriZol was used to extract RNA from bulk PBMCs, CD4 and CD8 fractions, and dextramer-positive and dextramer-negative fractions. TCR cDNA was synthesized by 5'RACE template switching, which introduced a universal primer site and unique molecular identifiers. Priming for cDNA synthesis came from both the TCR alpha and TCR beta constant segments. Libraries were amplified in two PCR steps, with sample barcodes and sequencing adapters added in the second step. Sequencing of libraries was performed on Illumina HiSeq 2500 (2x100 bp) or NovaSeq (2x150 bp). The original pipeline was this. Reads were demultiplexed and collapsed into UMI consensus sequences with MIGEC, and V(D)J alignment was performed with MiXCR. Clonotypes responding to the vaccine were identified with edgeR on replicate PBMC samples, with the criteria of FDR below 0.01 and a log2 fold change above 5 up to day 15. Bulk clonotypes were assigned CD4 or CD8 identity according to which sequenced CD4 or CD8 repertoire held them at higher abundance. In-frame beta chains were kept once TCRdb had trimmed the public reads at Q25 with fastp and called clones with MiXCR. Rows are unified per CDR3 protein, each entry keeping the most common DNA and genes. The V and J calls come from TCRdb's annotation, not from the publication. This sample gives 620,000 or so distinct CDR3 sequences in total; 17% of them show up just once. 17% of the sample comes from the top ten.

The germline V gene provides CDR1 SGHTA and CDR2 FQGNSA. The CDR3, from cysteine to phenylalanine, totals 14 residues. Left in the record is the CDR3 DNA by itself, 42 bases read in frame from the first base. Germline trimming amounts to 4 bases on V and 6 bases on J, with 2 as the count of junction bases outside the gene matches. The source is a man aged 18-30 years who received the YFV17D yellow fever vaccine. Sequencing used PBMCs, obtained about 5 days after the first yellow fever vaccination. This chain is built from TRBV7-2 and TRBJ2-4; TRBD1 lines up with 11 middle nucleotides. The bases read TGTGCCAGCAGCTGGGACAGGGGGGGAAACATTCAGTACTTC. This is translated as CASSWDRGGNIQYF.